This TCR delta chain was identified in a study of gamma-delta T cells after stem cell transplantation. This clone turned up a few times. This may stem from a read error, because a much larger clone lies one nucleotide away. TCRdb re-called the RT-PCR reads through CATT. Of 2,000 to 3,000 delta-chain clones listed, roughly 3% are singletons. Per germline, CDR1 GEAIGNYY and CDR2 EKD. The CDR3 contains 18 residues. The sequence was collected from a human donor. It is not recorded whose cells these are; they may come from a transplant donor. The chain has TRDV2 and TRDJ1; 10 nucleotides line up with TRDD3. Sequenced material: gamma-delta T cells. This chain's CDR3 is CACDTVGDTRGPTYKLIF. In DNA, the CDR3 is TGTGCCTGTGACACGGTGGGGGATACTCGGGGGCCCACCTATAAACTCATCTTT.